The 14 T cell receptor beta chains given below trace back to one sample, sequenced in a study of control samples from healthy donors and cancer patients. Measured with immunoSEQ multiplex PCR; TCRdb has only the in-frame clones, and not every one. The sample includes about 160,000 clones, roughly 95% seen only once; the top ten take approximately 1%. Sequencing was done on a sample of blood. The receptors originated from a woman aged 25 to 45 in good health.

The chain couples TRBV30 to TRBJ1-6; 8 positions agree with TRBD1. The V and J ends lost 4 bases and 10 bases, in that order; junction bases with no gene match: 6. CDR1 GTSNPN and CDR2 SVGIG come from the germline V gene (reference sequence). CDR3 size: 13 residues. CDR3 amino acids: CAWTKDRDSPLHF. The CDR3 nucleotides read TGTGCCTGGACCAAGGACAGGGACTCACCCCTCCACTTT.

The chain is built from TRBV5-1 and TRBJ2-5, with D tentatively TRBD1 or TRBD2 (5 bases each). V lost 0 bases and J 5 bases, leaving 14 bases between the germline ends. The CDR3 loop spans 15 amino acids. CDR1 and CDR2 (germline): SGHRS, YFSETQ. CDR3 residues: CASSLVGERWETQYF. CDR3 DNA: TGCGCCAGCAGCTTGGTGGGGGAACGGTGGGAGACCCAGTACTTC. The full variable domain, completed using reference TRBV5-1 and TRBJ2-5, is KAGVTQTPRYLIKTRGQQVTLSCSPISGHRSVSWYQQTPGQGLQFLFEYFSETQRNKGNFPGRFSGRQFSNSRSEMNVSTLELGDSALYLCASSLVGERWETQYFGPGTRLLVL.

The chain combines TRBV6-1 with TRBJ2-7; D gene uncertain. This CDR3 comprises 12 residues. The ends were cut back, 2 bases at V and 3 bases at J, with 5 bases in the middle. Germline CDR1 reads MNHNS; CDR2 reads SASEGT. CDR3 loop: CASSEPSYEQYF. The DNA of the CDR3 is TGTGCCAGCAGTGAACCTAGCTACGAGCAGTACTTC.

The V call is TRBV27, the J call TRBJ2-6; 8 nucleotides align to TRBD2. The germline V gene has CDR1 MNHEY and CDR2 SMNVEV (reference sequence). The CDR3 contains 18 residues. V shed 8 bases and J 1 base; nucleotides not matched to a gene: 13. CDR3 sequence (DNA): TGTGCCAGCGCAGGACTGACGGGAGGGAGATCTGGGGCCAACGTCCTGACTTTC. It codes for CASAGLTGGRSGANVLTF.

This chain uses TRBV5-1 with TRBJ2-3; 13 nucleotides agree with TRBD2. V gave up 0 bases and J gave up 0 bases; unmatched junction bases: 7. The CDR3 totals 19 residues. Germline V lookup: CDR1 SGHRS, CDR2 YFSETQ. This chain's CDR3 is CASSLGTSGSLFSTDTQYF. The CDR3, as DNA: TGCGCCAGCAGCTTGGGGACTAGCGGGAGCCTCTTTAGCACAGATACGCAGTATTTT.

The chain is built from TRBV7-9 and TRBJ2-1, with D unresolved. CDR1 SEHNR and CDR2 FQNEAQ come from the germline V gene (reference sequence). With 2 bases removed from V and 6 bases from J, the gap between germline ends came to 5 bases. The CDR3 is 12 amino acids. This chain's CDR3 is CASSLSTNEQFF. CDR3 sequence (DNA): TGTGCCAGCAGCTTATCTACCAATGAGCAGTTCTTC.

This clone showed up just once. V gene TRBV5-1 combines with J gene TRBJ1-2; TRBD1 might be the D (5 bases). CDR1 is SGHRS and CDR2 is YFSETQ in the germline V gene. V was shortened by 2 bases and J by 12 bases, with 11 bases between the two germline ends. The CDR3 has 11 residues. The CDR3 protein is CASSFGGVDTF. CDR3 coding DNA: TGCGCCAGCAGCTTTGGAGGGGTAGACACCTTC.

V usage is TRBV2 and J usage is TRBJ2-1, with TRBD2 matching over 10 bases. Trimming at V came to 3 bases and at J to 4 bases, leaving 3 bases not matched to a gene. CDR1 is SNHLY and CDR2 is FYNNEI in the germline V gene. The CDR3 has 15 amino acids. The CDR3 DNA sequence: TGTGCCAGCAGTGATCCTAGCGGGGGTTACAATGAGCAGTTCTTC. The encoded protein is CASSDPSGGYNEQFF.

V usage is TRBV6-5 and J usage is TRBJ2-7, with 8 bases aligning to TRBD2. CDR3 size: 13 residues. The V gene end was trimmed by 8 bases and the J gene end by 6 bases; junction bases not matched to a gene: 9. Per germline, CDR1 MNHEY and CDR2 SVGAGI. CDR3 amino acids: CASGGTSHREQYF. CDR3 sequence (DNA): TGTGCCAGCGGCGGGACTAGTCACCGCGAGCAGTACTTC.

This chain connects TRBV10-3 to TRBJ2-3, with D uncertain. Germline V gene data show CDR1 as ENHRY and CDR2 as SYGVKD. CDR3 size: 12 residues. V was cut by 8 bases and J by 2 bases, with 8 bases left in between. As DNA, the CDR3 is TGTGCCATCTCGGACCACACAGATACGCAGTATTTT. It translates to CAISDHTDTQYF.

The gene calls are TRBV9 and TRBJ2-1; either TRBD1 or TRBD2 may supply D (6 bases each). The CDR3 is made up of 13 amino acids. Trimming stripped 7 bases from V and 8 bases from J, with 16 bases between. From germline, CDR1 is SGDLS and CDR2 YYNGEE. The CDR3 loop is CASALGGGYEQFF. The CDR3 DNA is TGTGCCAGCGCCCTCGGGGGCGGCTATGAGCAGTTCTTC.

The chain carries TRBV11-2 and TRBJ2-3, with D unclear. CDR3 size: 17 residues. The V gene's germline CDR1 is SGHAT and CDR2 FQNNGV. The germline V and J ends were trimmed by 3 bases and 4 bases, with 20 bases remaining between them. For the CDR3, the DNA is TGTGCCAGCAGCTTTGACCCCTACTCGACTTGGGCAGATACGCAGTATTTT. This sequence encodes CASSFDPYSTWADTQYF.

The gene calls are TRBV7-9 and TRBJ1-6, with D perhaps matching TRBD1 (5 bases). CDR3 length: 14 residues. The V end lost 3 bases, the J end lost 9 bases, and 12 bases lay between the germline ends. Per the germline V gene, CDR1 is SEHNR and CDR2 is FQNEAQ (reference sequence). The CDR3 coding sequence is TGTGCCAGCAGCTTGAACCAGGGAGGTTCACCCCTCCACTTT. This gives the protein CASSLNQGGSPLHF.

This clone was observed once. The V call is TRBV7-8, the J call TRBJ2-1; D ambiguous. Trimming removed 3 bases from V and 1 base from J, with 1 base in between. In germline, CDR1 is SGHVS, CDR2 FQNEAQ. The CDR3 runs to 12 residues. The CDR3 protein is CASSFSYNEQFF. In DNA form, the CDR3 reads TGTGCCAGCAGCTTTTCCTACAATGAGCAGTTCTTC.